Following are 31 T cell receptor beta chains from one sample sequenced in a study of T cell changes during pregnancy in multiple sclerosis. Produced via immunoSEQ multiplex PCR; TCRdb's table is partial and in-frame only. The sample shows around 77,000 clones, roughly 92% of them seen only once. Specimen: peripheral blood, collected in the third trimester of pregnancy. These receptor sequences come from a female donor with multiple sclerosis, enrolled in a pregnancy study.

The chain recombines TRBV5-6 with TRBJ2-1; no reliable D call. CDR1 is SGHDT and CDR2 is YYEEEE in the germline V gene. The V gene lost 0 bases and the J gene lost 0 bases, with 13 bases spanning the gap. The CDR3 extends over 17 amino acids. The CDR3 nucleotides are TGTGCCAGCAGCTTGGCCTCGAACCCTAGCTCCTACAATGAGCAGTTCTTC. Residues: CASSLASNPSSYNEQFF.

The table lists this clone with a few counts. The V gene is TRBV14, the J gene TRBJ2-6; 9 bases map to TRBD1. Per germline, CDR1 SGHDN and CDR2 FVKESK. The CDR3 has 17 amino acids. V shed 4 bases and J 2 bases; nucleotides not matched to a gene: 6. The CDR3, as DNA: TGTGCCAGCAGCCCGGACAGGGGAACAACTGGGGCCAACGTCCTGACTTTC. It specifies CASSPDRGTTGANVLTF.

V usage is TRBV19 and J usage is TRBJ2-7; TRBD2 aligns across 8 bases. Germline V lookup: CDR1 LNHDA, CDR2 SQIVND (reference sequence). After removal of 2 bases from V and 6 bases from J, the junction contained 6 bases not matched to a gene. The CDR3 contains 14 residues. The CDR3 here is CASSISGSSREQYF. CDR3 DNA: TGTGCCAGTAGTATAAGCGGGAGTAGTCGCGAGCAGTACTTC.

The genes are TRBV6-5 and TRBJ1-1; TRBD1 agrees at 9 bases. The CDR3 sequence is 12 residues long. V lost 3 bases and J lost 13; bases outside the gene matches: 6. Germline V gene sequence: CDR1 MNHEY, CDR2 SVGAGI. For the CDR3, the DNA is TGTGCCAGCAGTTATTCTCGGGACAGGGTTTTCTTT. Amino acid sequence: CASSYSRDRVFF.

The genes are TRBV10-3 and TRBJ1-1; TRBD1 is a possible D gene (5 bases). The CDR3 is 16 residues long. Germline V CDR1 and CDR2: ENHRY, SYGVKD. V shed 7 bases and J shed 0 bases, with 18 bases lying between them. The CDR3 DNA is TGTGCCATCAATTCCGCGCCCCAGGGCATGAACACTGAAGCTTTCTTT. Its translation: CAINSAPQGMNTEAFF.

The J gene is TRBJ1-2, the V gene TRBV28; 10 positions agree with TRBD1. The V and J ends lost 10 bases and 8 bases, in that order; junction bases with no gene match: 13. Germline V gene sequence: CDR1 MDHEN, CDR2 SYDVKM. The CDR3 sequence is 14 residues long. CDR3: CAILTGQGSRGYTF. Here the CDR3 DNA reads TGTGCCATTCTGACGGGACAGGGGTCACGGGGCTACACCTTC.

This sequence joins TRBV19 and TRBJ2-2; D might be TRBD2 (5 bases). The CDR3 length is 16 residues. Germline V CDR1 and CDR2: LNHDA, SQIVND (reference sequence). V lost 5 bases and J 1 base, leaving 14 bases between the germline ends. Here the CDR3 reads CASSPLFGENTGELFF. In nucleotides, the CDR3 is TGTGCCAGTAGTCCCCTTTTCGGGGAGAACACCGGGGAGCTGTTTTTT.

V is TRBV5-1 and J is TRBJ2-1; TRBD2 agrees at 9 bases. With 4 bases clipped from V and 7 bases from J, the junction kept 12 bases outside the gene matches. Germline assignment: CDR1 SGHRS and CDR2 YFSETQ. CDR3 size: 16 residues. The CDR3 is CASSQAGTSSLNEQFF. The CDR3 region has the DNA TGCGCCAGCAGCCAAGCCGGGACTAGCTCCTTAAATGAGCAGTTCTTC.

The CDR3 region is CASSDPGTSGIGEQFF. CDR3 DNA sequence: TGCGCCAGCAGTGACCCCGGGACTAGCGGGATCGGGGAGCAGTTCTTC. The V and J genes are TRBV10-1 and TRBJ2-1; 13 bases fit TRBD2. Germline-derived CDR1 and CDR2 are WNHNN and SYGVQD (reference sequence). This CDR3 comprises 16 residues. Germline trimming cut 3 bases from V and 10 bases from J; bases unmatched to any gene: 9.

The J gene is TRBJ1-5, the V gene TRBV30, with 11 positions matching TRBD1. J was trimmed by 0 bases and V by 3 bases; bases with no gene match: 7. This CDR3 is 17 amino acids long. The germline CDR1 and CDR2 sequences are GTSNPN and SVGIG (reference sequence). The CDR3 sequence is CAWRGTGGTYSNQPQHF. CDR3 nucleotides: TGTGCCTGGAGAGGGACAGGGGGAACTTATAGCAATCAGCCCCAGCATTTT. The complete variable domain, with remaining parts taken from reference TRBV30 and TRBJ1-5, reads SQTIHQWPATLVQPVGSPLSLECTVEGTSNPNLYWYRQAAGRGLQLLFYSVGIGQISSEVPQNLSASRPQDRQFILSSKKLLLSDSGFYLCAWRGTGGTYSNQPQHFGDGTRLSIL.

The chain recombines TRBV7-2 with TRBJ2-2; D uncertain. The CDR3 runs to 14 residues. Per germline, CDR1 SGHTA and CDR2 FQGNSA. The V gene lost 5 bases and the J gene lost 3 bases, with 10 bases spanning the gap. The CDR3 protein is CASSVLRDTGELFF. In DNA, the CDR3 is TGTGCCAGCAGCGTGTTGAGAGACACCGGGGAGCTGTTTTTT.

This clone appeared a few times. The V gene is TRBV2, the J gene TRBJ1-2; TRBD1 agrees at 7 bases. The CDR3 loop spans 14 amino acids. Per germline, CDR1 SNHLY and CDR2 FYNNEI. Unmatched junction bases numbered 10, after V lost 5 bases and J lost 7 bases. The CDR3 DNA reads as TGTGCCAGCAGTAGCCCCGCCAGGGACAGTGGCTACACCTTC. This sequence encodes CASSSPARDSGYTF.

This clone was recorded only once. The chain links TRBV6-1 to TRBJ1-2; D is ambiguous. Germline V gives CDR1 MNHNS, CDR2 SASEGT. This CDR3 has 15 residues. V gave up 7 bases and J gave up 0 bases, with 15 bases separating them. The CDR3 is CASTELFSANYGYTF. The CDR3 DNA reads as TGTGCCAGCACCGAACTATTTTCAGCTAACTATGGCTACACCTTC.

Comment on this clone: A junction end diverges from the germline sequence, so it may reflect a read error. The chain couples TRBV6-5 to TRBJ1-1; 7 bases match TRBD1. The CDR3 has 14 residues. Germline V lookup: CDR1 MNHEY, CDR2 SVGAGI. CDR3 region: CASSLTGSNSEAFF. Written as DNA, the CDR3 is TGTGCCAGCAGCTTGACAGGGTCCAACAGTGAAGCTTTCTTT.

This chain uses TRBV29-1 with TRBJ2-1, with D possibly matching TRBD2 (6 bases). Trimming cost V 3 bases and J 9 bases, with 12 bases left between them. The CDR3 loop spans 12 amino acids. The germline gives CDR1 SQVTM, CDR2 ANQGSEA. CDR3 coding DNA: TGCAGCGTTGACCGACTAGTTAGTGAGCAGTTCTTC. Translated: CSVDRLVSEQFF.

This rearrangement joins TRBV7-6 to TRBJ2-3; 15 bases agree with TRBD2. Germline V lookup: CDR1 SGHVS, CDR2 FNYEAQ. CDR3 length equals 18 residues. Losses at the gene ends were 5 bases for V and 3 bases for J; bases not matched to a gene: 9. This CDR3 is CASSHGTSGRFGTDTQYF. DNA of the CDR3: TGTGCCAGCAGCCACGGGACTAGCGGGAGGTTTGGTACAGATACGCAGTATTTT.

The J gene is TRBJ2-6, the V gene TRBV30, with a weak D call TRBD1 (5 bases). The CDR3 is 18 amino acids. Germline V gene sequence: CDR1 GTSNPN, CDR2 SVGIG (reference sequence). V dropped 0 bases and J dropped 0 bases, with 15 bases sitting between them. The CDR3 reads CAWSVGRVPRSGANVLTF. CDR3 nucleotide sequence: TGTGCCTGGAGTGTCGGCAGGGTCCCTCGCTCTGGGGCCAACGTCCTGACTTTC.

The chain recombines TRBV28 with TRBJ1-2; D unclear. Trimming pared 7 bases from V and 7 bases from J, leaving 31 bases between. The V gene's germline CDR1 is MDHEN and CDR2 SYDVKM. This CDR3 is built from 18 residues. CDR3 nucleotides: TGTGCCAGCACCACGATACCCCCCCTCGGACCGGACTTAGCTGGCTACACCTTC. It encodes CASTTIPPLGPDLAGYTF.

This chain connects TRBV29-1 to TRBJ1-1; no firm D call. The germline V and J ends were trimmed by 8 bases and 1 base, with 5 bases remaining between them. CDR1 SQVTM and CDR2 ANQGSEA come from the germline V gene. CDR3 length: 10 residues. CDR3 sequence: CSSGNTEAFF. CDR3 in DNA: TGCAGCTCGGGGAACACTGAAGCTTTCTTT.

In DNA, the CDR3 is TGTGCCACCTGGACAGGGGGTCGTGGCGGGAGTACAGAGACCCAGTACTTC. Translation: CATWTGGRGGSTETQYF. This chain uses TRBV5-4 with TRBJ2-5; 10 nucleotides agree with TRBD1. CDR3 length: 17 residues. Germline V CDR1 and CDR2: SGHNT, YYREEE (reference sequence). Trimming at V came to 9 bases and at J to 4 bases, leaving 18 bases not matched to a gene. Drawing the rest from reference TRBV5-4 and TRBJ2-5, the complete variable domain is ETGVTQSPTHLIKTRGQQVTLRCSSQSGHNTVSWYQQALGQGPQFIFQYYREEENGRGNFPPRFSGLQFPNYSSELNVNALELDDSALYLCATWTGGRGGSTETQYFGPGTRLLVL.

The chain employs TRBV5-1 and TRBJ2-1, with D maybe TRBD2 (5 bases). The CDR3 runs to 13 residues. Trimming stripped 2 bases from V and 7 bases from J, with 10 bases between. Germline CDR1 is SGHRS and CDR2 is YFSETQ. CDR3 in amino acids: CASSFTRSNEQFF. CDR3 nucleotides: TGCGCCAGCAGCTTCACTAGGAGTAATGAGCAGTTCTTC.

The V gene is TRBV5-1, the J gene TRBJ2-1, with D possibly matching TRBD1 (5 bases). This CDR3 region has 16 residues. Germline V gene data show CDR1 as SGHRS and CDR2 as YFSETQ. V was pared by 0 bases and J by 2 bases, with 12 bases between. CDR3 sequence (DNA): TGCGCCAGCAGCTTGGAAACAGGATCCACCTACAATGAGCAGTTCTTC. As protein: CASSLETGSTYNEQFF.

V usage is TRBV7-9 and J usage is TRBJ2-3, with TRBD1 matching 9 bases. The CDR3 consists of 18 residues. Germline assignment: CDR1 SEHNR and CDR2 FQNEAQ (reference sequence). Trimming removed 5 bases from V and 1 base from J; junction bases left unmatched: 13. CDR3 residues: CASSGSGTGLVGTDTQYF. DNA of the CDR3: TGTGCCAGCAGCGGATCCGGGACAGGGTTGGTGGGCACAGATACGCAGTATTTT.

The chain recombines TRBV19 with TRBJ1-4; TRBD1 might be the D (5 bases). The CDR3 has 15 amino acids. The V end lost 3 bases, the J end lost 8 bases, and 16 bases lay between the germline ends. Germline V gene lookup returns CDR1 LNHDA and CDR2 SQIVND (reference sequence). The DNA of the CDR3 is TGTGCCAGTAGTATTGGACCCGGGCCAGGGGAAAAACTGTTTTTT. Amino acids: CASSIGPGPGEKLFF. The full variable domain, rest sourced from reference TRBV19 and TRBJ1-4, is DGGITQSPKYLFRKEGQNVTLSCEQNLNHDAMYWYRQDPGQGLRLIYYSQIVNDFQKGDIAEGYSVSREKKESFPLTVTSAQKNPTAFYLCASSIGPGPGEKLFFGSGTQLSVL.

The genes are TRBV30 and TRBJ2-3; D might be TRBD1 (6 bases). This CDR3 is built from 12 residues. Trimming pared 2 bases from V and 3 bases from J, leaving 6 bases between. Germline CDR1 GTSNPN, CDR2 SVGIG (reference sequence). CDR3: CAWSTGTDTQYF. CDR3 nucleotides: TGTGCCTGGAGTACAGGGACAGATACGCAGTATTTT.

The gene calls are TRBV2 and TRBJ2-5, with D perhaps matching TRBD2 (6 bases). Germline loops: CDR1 SNHLY, CDR2 FYNNEI. The CDR3 extends over 11 amino acids. Trimming took 3 bases from V and 7 from J, leaving 6 bases between them. The CDR3 reads CASSEGGTQYF. In DNA form, the CDR3 reads TGTGCCAGCAGTGAGGGAGGGACCCAGTACTTC.

The V and J genes are TRBV9 and TRBJ2-7; 7 nucleotides align to TRBD1. Germline V gives CDR1 SGDLS, CDR2 YYNGEE. The V and J ends lost 4 bases and 5 bases, in that order; junction bases with no gene match: 15. The CDR3 sequence is 16 residues long. CDR3 in DNA: TGTGCCAGCAGCACATCCGGGACAGCGGATCTCAACGAGCAGTACTTC. Translating gives CASSTSGTADLNEQYF.

The chain recombines TRBV4-1 with TRBJ1-2; D not certain. The CDR3 totals 16 residues. Germline CDR1 and CDR2: MGHRA and YSYEKL. Deletions cut 3 bases from V and 4 bases from J, with 18 bases between. In DNA form, the CDR3 reads TGCGCCAGCAGCCAGAACTCACTGGGAGGCCGCTATGGCTACACCTTC. It yields the protein CASSQNSLGGRYGYTF.

The chain recombines TRBV4-2 with TRBJ2-3; 14 bases line up with TRBD2. The CDR3 length is 19 residues. Losses at the gene ends were 1 base for V and 2 bases for J; bases not matched to a gene: 8. Germline-derived CDR1 and CDR2 are LGHNA and YNFKEQ. CDR3: CASSQVPGLAGAFTDTQYF. CDR3 in DNA: TGTGCCAGCAGCCAAGTCCCGGGACTAGCGGGAGCCTTCACAGATACGCAGTATTTT.

This chain joins TRBV7-2 and TRBJ1-1, with 8 bases identical to TRBD1. Germline assignment: CDR1 SGHTA and CDR2 FQGNSA. CDR3 length equals 14 residues. V shed 7 bases, J shed 6 bases, and the junction held 10 bases outside the gene matches. This chain's CDR3 is CASTGTGGGPEAFF. The CDR3 nucleotides are TGTGCCAGCACCGGTACAGGGGGAGGGCCTGAAGCTTTCTTT.

The J gene is TRBJ2-7, the V gene TRBV4-1; the D is unclear. V was cut by 4 bases and J by 0 bases, with 13 bases left in between. Germline V gene sequence: CDR1 MGHRA, CDR2 YSYEKL. This CDR3 comprises 15 residues. CDR3 sequence: CASSPTDSSSYEQYF. The CDR3 DNA reads as TGCGCCAGCAGCCCAACCGACTCCAGCTCCTACGAGCAGTACTTC.